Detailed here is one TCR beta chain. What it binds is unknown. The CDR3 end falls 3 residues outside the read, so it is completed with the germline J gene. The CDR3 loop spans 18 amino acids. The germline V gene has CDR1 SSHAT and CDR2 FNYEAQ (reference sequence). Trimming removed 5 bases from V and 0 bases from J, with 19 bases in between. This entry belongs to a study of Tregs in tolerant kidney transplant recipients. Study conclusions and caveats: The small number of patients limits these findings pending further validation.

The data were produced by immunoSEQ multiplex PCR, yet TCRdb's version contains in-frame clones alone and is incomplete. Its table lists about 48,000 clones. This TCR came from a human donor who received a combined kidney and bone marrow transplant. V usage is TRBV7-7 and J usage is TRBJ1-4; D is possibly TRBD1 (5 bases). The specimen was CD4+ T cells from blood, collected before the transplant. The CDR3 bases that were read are TGTGCCAGCAGCCACAGACAGCAAAATTGTGCAACTAATGAAAAA. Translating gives CASSHRQQNCATNEK. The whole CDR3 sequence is CASSHRQQNCATNEKLFF.